This is a list of T cell receptor beta chains from one sample in a study of blood T cell repertoires in COVID-19. Data came from immunoSEQ multiplex PCR; TCRdb stores just in-frame clones and leaves some out. Of about 180,000 clones in the sample, 86% are singletons; the top ten hold under 3%. The sequencing input was peripheral blood. Receptor source: a woman aged 25 to 45 with active or convalescent COVID-19. Both conserved end residues are part of each CDR3. Each record gives: J gene, V gene, clone size, D gene, CDR3 DNA, CDR3 protein. D genes are given only for firm matches. For some rows the clone size is stated as once, few or many, or as a class when expanded; others skip it.

j_gene: TRBJ1-2
v_gene: TRBV15
abundance: -
d_gene: -
CDR3nt: TGTGCCACCAGCAGAGATCGCTTAGGAGGCCCTAACTATGGCTACACCTTC
CDR3aa: CATSRDRLGGPNYGYTF

j_gene: TRBJ2-1
v_gene: TRBV7-9
abundance: -
d_gene: -
CDR3nt: TGTGCCAGCAGCCTTCGCGCTCGGGAGCAGTTCTTC
CDR3aa: CASSLRAREQFF

j_gene: TRBJ2-3
v_gene: TRBV5-6
abundance: -
d_gene: TRBD2
CDR3nt: TGTGCCAGCAGCTTGCGTGGCGGGAGGGTCGCAGATACGCAGTATTTT
CDR3aa: CASSLRGGRVADTQYF

j_gene: TRBJ2-7
v_gene: TRBV30
abundance: few
d_gene: -
CDR3nt: TGTGCCTGGAGTGTACGCGAGGGCTTGCCTTCCTACGAGCAGTACTTC
CDR3aa: CAWSVREGLPSYEQYF

j_gene: TRBJ2-1
v_gene: TRBV2
abundance: -
d_gene: TRBD2
CDR3nt: TGTGCCAGCAGTGGACTAGCGGGGGATTCCTACAATGAGCAGTTCTTC
CDR3aa: CASSGLAGDSYNEQFF

j_gene: TRBJ1-4
v_gene: TRBV5-1
abundance: -
d_gene: -
CDR3nt: TGCGCCAGCAGCAACAAGGGGGACGTCGAAAAACTGTTTTTT
CDR3aa: CASSNKGDVEKLFF

j_gene: TRBJ1-2
v_gene: TRBV28
abundance: once
d_gene: -
CDR3nt: TGTGCCAGCAGTTTAGTACAGGGCCTCCCGGGGGGCTACACCTTC
CDR3aa: CASSLVQGLPGGYTF

j_gene: TRBJ1-6
v_gene: TRBV27
abundance: -
d_gene: -
CDR3nt: TGTGCCAGCACCTATCAGGGAAACTCCTATAATTCACCCCTCCACTTT
CDR3aa: CASTYQGNSYNSPLHF

j_gene: TRBJ2-1
v_gene: TRBV11-2
abundance: -
d_gene: TRBD1
CDR3nt: TGTGCCAGCACCAGGGGGCTAGCCCTAAGCTCCTACAATGAGCAGTTCTTC
CDR3aa: CASTRGLALSSYNEQFF

j_gene: TRBJ1-3
v_gene: TRBV6-5
abundance: -
d_gene: TRBD1
CDR3nt: TGTGCCAGCAGCGCGGGACAGGCCGGAAACACCATATATTTT
CDR3aa: CASSAGQAGNTIYF

j_gene: TRBJ2-2
v_gene: TRBV5-1
abundance: -
d_gene: TRBD1
CDR3nt: TGCGCCAGCAGCGTTCCAGGGGGCCCCGGGGAGCTGTTTTTT
CDR3aa: CASSVPGGPGELFF

j_gene: TRBJ1-2
v_gene: TRBV11-2
abundance: -
d_gene: -
CDR3nt: TGTGCCAGCAGCTTAGATCTGGGCGGAGGTTATGGCTACACCTTC
CDR3aa: CASSLDLGGGYGYTF

j_gene: TRBJ1-6
v_gene: TRBV27
abundance: once
d_gene: -
CDR3nt: TGTGCCAGCAGTTTTGTCGGGTCACCCCTCCACTTT
CDR3aa: CASSFVGSPLHF

j_gene: TRBJ1-3
v_gene: TRBV13
abundance: -
d_gene: TRBD1
CDR3nt: TGTGCCAGCAGCTTAGATCAGGGACAGTATGGAAACACCATATATTTT
CDR3aa: CASSLDQGQYGNTIYF

j_gene: TRBJ2-3
v_gene: TRBV2
abundance: -
d_gene: TRBD2
CDR3nt: TGTGCCAGCAGTCCACCACCCAGACTAGCGGACAGCTTGGATACGCAGTATTTT
CDR3aa: CASSPPPRLADSLDTQYF

j_gene: TRBJ1-1
v_gene: TRBV5-1
abundance: -
d_gene: TRBD1
CDR3nt: TGCGCCAGCAGCTCCCTACAGGGGGCGGACACTGAAGCTTTCTTT
CDR3aa: CASSSLQGADTEAFF

j_gene: TRBJ1-2
v_gene: TRBV5-1
abundance: -
d_gene: -
CDR3nt: TGCGCCAGCAGTCAACAGGGTAACTATGGCTACACCTTC
CDR3aa: CASSQQGNYGYTF

j_gene: TRBJ2-5
v_gene: TRBV19
abundance: -
d_gene: -
CDR3nt: TGTGCCAGTAGTACATCGTTGACTAGCCAAGAGACCCAGTACTTC
CDR3aa: CASSTSLTSQETQYF

j_gene: TRBJ2-1
v_gene: TRBV6-6
abundance: once
d_gene: -
CDR3nt: TGTGCCACCAACAATGAGCAGTTCTTC
CDR3aa: CATNNEQFF

j_gene: TRBJ2-1
v_gene: TRBV6-6
abundance: -
d_gene: -
CDR3nt: TGTGCCAGCAGCCCCCGTTCGGGGAATGAGCAGTTCTTC
CDR3aa: CASSPRSGNEQFF

j_gene: TRBJ2-5
v_gene: TRBV7-2
abundance: once
d_gene: TRBD2
CDR3nt: TGTGCCAGCAGCCCAGCGGGAGGGAGGAAGACCCAGTACTTC
CDR3aa: CASSPAGGRKTQYF

j_gene: TRBJ1-2
v_gene: TRBV24-1
abundance: -
d_gene: TRBD1
CDR3nt: TGTGCCACCAGTGGAGGGACAGGGGGCGTTTATGGCTACACCTTC
CDR3aa: CATSGGTGGVYGYTF

j_gene: TRBJ2-3
v_gene: TRBV9
abundance: -
d_gene: -
CDR3nt: TGTGCCAGCAGCGTAGTATCGGCAGATACGCAGTATTTT
CDR3aa: CASSVVSADTQYF

j_gene: TRBJ2-7
v_gene: TRBV11-2
abundance: -
d_gene: -
CDR3nt: TGTGCCAGCTGGGATGGAGGCTACGAGCAGTACTTC
CDR3aa: CASWDGGYEQYF

j_gene: TRBJ1-6
v_gene: TRBV7-6
abundance: -
d_gene: TRBD1
CDR3nt: TGTGCCAGCAGATACGACAGGGGTTGGAATTCACCCCTCCACTTT
CDR3aa: CASRYDRGWNSPLHF

j_gene: TRBJ1-6
v_gene: TRBV6-6
abundance: once
d_gene: TRBD1
CDR3nt: TGTGCCAGCAGTCCCAAACAGGGGGGAAGGGGCTCCTATAATTCACCCCTCCACTTT
CDR3aa: CASSPKQGGRGSYNSPLHF

j_gene: TRBJ2-2
v_gene: TRBV6-5
abundance: -
d_gene: -
CDR3nt: TGTGCCAGCAGGCTCAGGGTTGGCGGGGAGCTGTTTTTT
CDR3aa: CASRLRVGGELFF

j_gene: TRBJ1-5
v_gene: TRBV19
abundance: -
d_gene: -
CDR3nt: TGTGCCAGTAGTATAGTCGATCGGGGAGATAGCAATCAGCCCCAGCATTTT
CDR3aa: CASSIVDRGDSNQPQHF

j_gene: TRBJ1-1
v_gene: TRBV27
abundance: -
d_gene: -
CDR3nt: TGTGCCAGCAGCCCGACAGGTCCCGGGACTGAAGCTTTCTTT
CDR3aa: CASSPTGPGTEAFF

j_gene: TRBJ2-1
v_gene: TRBV10-1
abundance: -
d_gene: -
CDR3nt: TGCGCCAGCAGTATCGGGACCAGGGGGGTTGAGCAGTTCTTC
CDR3aa: CASSIGTRGVEQFF

j_gene: TRBJ1-2
v_gene: TRBV6-5
abundance: -
d_gene: TRBD1
CDR3nt: TGTGCCAGCAGACCTACTGACAGGGCGGGTGGCTACACCTTC
CDR3aa: CASRPTDRAGGYTF

j_gene: TRBJ1-1
v_gene: TRBV15
abundance: -
d_gene: -
CDR3nt: TGTGCCACCAGCGGAAGACTAAACACTGAAGCTTTCTTT
CDR3aa: CATSGRLNTEAFF

j_gene: TRBJ2-3
v_gene: TRBV6-4
abundance: few
d_gene: -
CDR3nt: TGTGCCAGCAGACAGGGCACAGATACGCAGTATTTT
CDR3aa: CASRQGTDTQYF

j_gene: TRBJ2-3
v_gene: TRBV3-1/TRBV3-2
abundance: -
d_gene: TRBD2
CDR3nt: TGTGCCAGCAGCGCCAGCGGGGTTAGCACAGATACGCAGTATTTT
CDR3aa: CASSASGVSTDTQYF

j_gene: TRBJ2-7
v_gene: TRBV19
abundance: -
d_gene: TRBD2
CDR3nt: TGTGCCAGTAGTACCGCCTCCGGGACTAGCGCATGGGAGCAGTACTTC
CDR3aa: CASSTASGTSAWEQYF

j_gene: TRBJ1-2
v_gene: TRBV23-1
abundance: few
d_gene: TRBD1
CDR3nt: TGCGCCAGCCTCGACAGGGGGTGGCGCGGCTACACCTTC
CDR3aa: CASLDRGWRGYTF

j_gene: TRBJ1-5
v_gene: TRBV6-5
abundance: -
d_gene: -
CDR3nt: TGTGCCAGCAGCCTAGGGGGGGGCAATCAGCCCCAGCATTTT
CDR3aa: CASSLGGGNQPQHF

j_gene: TRBJ1-1
v_gene: TRBV19
abundance: -
d_gene: -
CDR3nt: TGTGCCAGTAGTATAGGTGCCGGAGGGATAACTGAAGCTTTCTTT
CDR3aa: CASSIGAGGITEAFF

j_gene: TRBJ1-1
v_gene: TRBV5-6
abundance: -
d_gene: -
CDR3nt: TGTGCCAGCAGCTCCGGACAGAACACTGAAGCTTTCTTT
CDR3aa: CASSSGQNTEAFF

j_gene: TRBJ2-3
v_gene: TRBV5-5
abundance: -
d_gene: -
CDR3nt: TGTGCCAGCAGCCCGCGGTGGGGGGAACGCACAGATACGCAGTATTTT
CDR3aa: CASSPRWGERTDTQYF